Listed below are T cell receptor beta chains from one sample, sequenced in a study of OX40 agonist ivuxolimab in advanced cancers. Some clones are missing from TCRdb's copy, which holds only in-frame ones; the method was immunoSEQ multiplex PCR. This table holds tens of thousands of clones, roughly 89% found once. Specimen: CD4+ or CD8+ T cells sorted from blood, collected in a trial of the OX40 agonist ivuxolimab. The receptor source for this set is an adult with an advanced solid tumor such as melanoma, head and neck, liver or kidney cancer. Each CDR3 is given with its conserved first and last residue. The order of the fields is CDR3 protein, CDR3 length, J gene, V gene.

cdr3_aa: CAWSGQLSYEQYF
cdr3_length: 13
j_call: TRBJ2-7
v_call: TRBV30

cdr3_aa: CASSSRGTSYEQYF
cdr3_length: 14
j_call: TRBJ2-7
v_call: TRBV19

cdr3_aa: CASSIVPSGQETQYF
cdr3_length: 15
j_call: TRBJ2-5
v_call: TRBV19

cdr3_aa: CASSWTGGGYEQYF
cdr3_length: 14
j_call: TRBJ2-7
v_call: TRBV5-1

cdr3_aa: CASSLARYPSTDTQYF
cdr3_length: 16
j_call: TRBJ2-3
v_call: TRBV5-4

cdr3_aa: CASSLFQRSSYNEQFF
cdr3_length: 16
j_call: TRBJ2-1
v_call: TRBV27

cdr3_aa: CASGEGAFSGNTIYF
cdr3_length: 15
j_call: TRBJ1-3
v_call: TRBV2

cdr3_aa: CASNKGAFF
cdr3_length: 9
j_call: TRBJ1-1
v_call: TRBV2

cdr3_aa: CASRDRANYGYTF
cdr3_length: 13
j_call: TRBJ1-2
v_call: TRBV19

cdr3_aa: CASSPGLAGYEQYF
cdr3_length: 14
j_call: TRBJ2-7
v_call: TRBV28

cdr3_aa: CASRGIQGTDTQYF
cdr3_length: 14
j_call: TRBJ2-3
v_call: TRBV27

cdr3_aa: CASSSPGTSGSRIDTQYF
cdr3_length: 18
j_call: TRBJ2-3
v_call: TRBV27

cdr3_aa: CASSGGQQETQYF
cdr3_length: 13
j_call: TRBJ2-5
v_call: TRBV6-1

cdr3_aa: CASNILGGGSSYNEQFF
cdr3_length: 17
j_call: TRBJ2-1
v_call: TRBV11-2

cdr3_aa: CASRGAGGQETQYF
cdr3_length: 14
j_call: TRBJ2-5
v_call: TRBV9

cdr3_aa: CASSFQENTEAFF
cdr3_length: 13
j_call: TRBJ1-1
v_call: TRBV7-9

cdr3_aa: CASSIRGDYNYEQYF
cdr3_length: 15
j_call: TRBJ2-7
v_call: TRBV19

cdr3_aa: CASGKQGARKDTQYF
cdr3_length: 15
j_call: TRBJ2-3
v_call: TRBV19

cdr3_aa: CAWIGWRARTEAFF
cdr3_length: 14
j_call: TRBJ1-1
v_call: TRBV30

cdr3_aa: CASSFGGSTDTQYF
cdr3_length: 14
j_call: TRBJ2-3
v_call: TRBV19

cdr3_aa: CAWSGMTGGGLSGANVLTF
cdr3_length: 19
j_call: TRBJ2-6
v_call: TRBV30

cdr3_aa: CASIWGIAGNTIYF
cdr3_length: 14
j_call: TRBJ1-3
v_call: TRBV2

cdr3_aa: CASSLARGFGETQYF
cdr3_length: 15
j_call: TRBJ2-5
v_call: TRBV11-1

cdr3_aa: CASSLAGLGNIQYF
cdr3_length: 14
j_call: TRBJ2-4
v_call: TRBV7-8

cdr3_aa: CASSPSGGVETQYF
cdr3_length: 14
j_call: TRBJ2-5
v_call: TRBV18

cdr3_aa: CASSQGQRAGELFF
cdr3_length: 14
j_call: TRBJ2-2
v_call: TRBV4-2

cdr3_aa: CASSYGQATDTQYF
cdr3_length: 14
j_call: TRBJ2-3
v_call: TRBV6-5

cdr3_aa: CASSLKILAGGPTDTQYF
cdr3_length: 18
j_call: TRBJ2-3
v_call: TRBV18

cdr3_aa: CSVEGAGGRPDTQYF
cdr3_length: 15
j_call: TRBJ2-3
v_call: TRBV29-1

cdr3_aa: CASAADLTDTQYF
cdr3_length: 13
j_call: TRBJ2-3
v_call: TRBV6-6

cdr3_aa: CASSDGPIQYF
cdr3_length: 11
j_call: TRBJ2-7
v_call: TRBV10-2

cdr3_aa: CASSPGGAGTEAFF
cdr3_length: 14
j_call: TRBJ1-1
v_call: TRBV6-6

cdr3_aa: CASSLGAFADNEQFF
cdr3_length: 15
j_call: TRBJ2-1
v_call: TRBV5-1

cdr3_aa: CASSLVAPVDTIYF
cdr3_length: 14
j_call: TRBJ1-3
v_call: TRBV7-9

cdr3_aa: CSVEVGSPARANTNTEAFF
cdr3_length: 19
j_call: TRBJ1-1
v_call: TRBV29-1

cdr3_aa: CASYLGSSTDTQYF
cdr3_length: 14
j_call: TRBJ2-3
v_call: TRBV5-1

cdr3_aa: CATLPPTADGYTF
cdr3_length: 13
j_call: TRBJ1-2
v_call: TRBV28

cdr3_aa: CASSSGRTDTQYF
cdr3_length: 13
j_call: TRBJ2-3
v_call: TRBV7-3

cdr3_aa: CASIRDRVSPLHF
cdr3_length: 13
j_call: TRBJ1-6
v_call: TRBV2

cdr3_aa: CASSSPGGDYGYTF
cdr3_length: 14
j_call: TRBJ1-2
v_call: TRBV28

cdr3_aa: CASSPRTGGVKPEAFF
cdr3_length: 16
j_call: TRBJ1-1
v_call: TRBV9

cdr3_aa: CASRGRASNQPQHF
cdr3_length: 14
j_call: TRBJ1-5
v_call: TRBV19

cdr3_aa: CASSLATGQGANYGYTF
cdr3_length: 17
j_call: TRBJ1-2
v_call: TRBV5-6

cdr3_aa: CASSQDKLAGTQYF
cdr3_length: 14
j_call: TRBJ2-5
v_call: TRBV4-1

cdr3_aa: CASSSFPTVNSYNEQFF
cdr3_length: 17
j_call: TRBJ2-1
v_call: TRBV7-3

cdr3_aa: CASSIERVNQPQHF
cdr3_length: 14
j_call: TRBJ1-5
v_call: TRBV19

cdr3_aa: CASSFLGHSYEQYF
cdr3_length: 14
j_call: TRBJ2-7
v_call: TRBV5-1

cdr3_aa: CASSSAGPEKSGTSGNAYEQYF
cdr3_length: 22
j_call: TRBJ2-7
v_call: TRBV7-8

cdr3_aa: CASSSQGRGLGKNIQYF
cdr3_length: 17
j_call: TRBJ2-4
v_call: TRBV5-4

cdr3_aa: CASSLDGRGNEQFF
cdr3_length: 14
j_call: TRBJ2-1
v_call: TRBV5-1